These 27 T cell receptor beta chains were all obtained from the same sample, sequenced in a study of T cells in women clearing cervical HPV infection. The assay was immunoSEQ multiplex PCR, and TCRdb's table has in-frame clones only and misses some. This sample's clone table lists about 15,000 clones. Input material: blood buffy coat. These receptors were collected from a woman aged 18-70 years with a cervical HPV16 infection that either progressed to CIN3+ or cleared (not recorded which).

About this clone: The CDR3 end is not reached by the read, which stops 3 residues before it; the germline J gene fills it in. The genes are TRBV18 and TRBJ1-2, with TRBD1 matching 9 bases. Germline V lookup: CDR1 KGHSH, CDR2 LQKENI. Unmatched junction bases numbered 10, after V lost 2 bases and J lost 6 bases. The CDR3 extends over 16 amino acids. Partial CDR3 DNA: TGTGCCAGCTCACCAGCCTACAGGGGGCAGGGTCATGGC. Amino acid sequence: CASSPAYRGQGHG. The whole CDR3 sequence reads CASSPAYRGQGHGYTF.

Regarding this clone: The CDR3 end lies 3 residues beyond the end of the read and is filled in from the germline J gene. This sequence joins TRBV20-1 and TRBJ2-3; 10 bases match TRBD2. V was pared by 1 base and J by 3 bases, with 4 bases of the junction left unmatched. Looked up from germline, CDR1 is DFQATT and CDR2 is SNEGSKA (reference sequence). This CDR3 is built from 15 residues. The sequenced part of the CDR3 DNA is TGCAGTGCTAGAGGCCCTAGCGGGGGAACAGATACG. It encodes CSARGPSGGTDT. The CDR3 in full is CSARGPSGGTDTQYF.

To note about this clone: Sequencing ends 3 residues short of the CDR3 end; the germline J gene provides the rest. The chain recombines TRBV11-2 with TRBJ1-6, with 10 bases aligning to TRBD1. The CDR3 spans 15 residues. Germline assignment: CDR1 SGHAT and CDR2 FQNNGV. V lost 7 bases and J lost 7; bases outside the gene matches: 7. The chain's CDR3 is CASTVTGQGNSPLHF. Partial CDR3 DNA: TGTGCCAGCACCGTAACGGGACAGGGGAATTCACCC.

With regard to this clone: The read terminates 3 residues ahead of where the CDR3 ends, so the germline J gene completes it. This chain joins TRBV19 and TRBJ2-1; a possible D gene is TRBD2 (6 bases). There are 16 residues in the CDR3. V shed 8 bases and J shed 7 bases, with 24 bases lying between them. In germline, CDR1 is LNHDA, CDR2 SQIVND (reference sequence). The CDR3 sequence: CASSYRGSGSRNEQFF. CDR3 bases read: TGTGCCAGTTCTTACCGGGGGAGTGGGTCGAGGAATGAG.

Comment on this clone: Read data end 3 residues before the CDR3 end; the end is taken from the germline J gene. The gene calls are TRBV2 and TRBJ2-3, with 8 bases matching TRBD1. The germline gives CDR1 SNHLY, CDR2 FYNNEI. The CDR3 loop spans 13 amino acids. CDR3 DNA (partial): TGTGCCAGCAGACCGGACAGGGCCCAGCCG. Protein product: CASRPDRAQP. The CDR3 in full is CASRPDRAQPQYF.

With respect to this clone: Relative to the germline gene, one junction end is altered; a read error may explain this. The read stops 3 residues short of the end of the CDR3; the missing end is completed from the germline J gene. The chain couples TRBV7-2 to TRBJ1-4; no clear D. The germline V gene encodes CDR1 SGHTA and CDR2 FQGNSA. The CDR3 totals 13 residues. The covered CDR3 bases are TGTGCCGGCAGCTTTTTCGGGAATGAAAAA. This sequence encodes CAGSFFGNEK. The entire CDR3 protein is CAGSFFGNEKLFF.

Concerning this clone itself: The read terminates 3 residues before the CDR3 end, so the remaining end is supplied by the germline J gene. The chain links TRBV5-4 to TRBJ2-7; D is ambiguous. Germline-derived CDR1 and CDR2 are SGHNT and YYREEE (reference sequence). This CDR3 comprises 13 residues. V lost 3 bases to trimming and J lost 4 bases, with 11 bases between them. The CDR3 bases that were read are TGTGCCAGCAGCTCGTCGATAGGGTACGAG. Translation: CASSSSIGYE. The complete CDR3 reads CASSSSIGYEQYF.

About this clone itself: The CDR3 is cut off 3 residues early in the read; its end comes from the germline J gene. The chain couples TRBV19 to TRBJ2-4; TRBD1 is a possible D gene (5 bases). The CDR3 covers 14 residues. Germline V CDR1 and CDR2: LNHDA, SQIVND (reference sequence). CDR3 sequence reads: CASSIGPGRFGQYF. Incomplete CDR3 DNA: TGTGCCAGTAGTATAGGACCAGGGCGGTTTGGT.

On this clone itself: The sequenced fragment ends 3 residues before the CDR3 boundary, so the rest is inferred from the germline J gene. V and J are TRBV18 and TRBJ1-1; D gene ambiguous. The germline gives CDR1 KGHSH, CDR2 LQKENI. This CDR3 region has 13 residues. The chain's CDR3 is CASSPLSNEKAFF. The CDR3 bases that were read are TGTGCCAGCTCACCACTGTCTAATGAAAAA.

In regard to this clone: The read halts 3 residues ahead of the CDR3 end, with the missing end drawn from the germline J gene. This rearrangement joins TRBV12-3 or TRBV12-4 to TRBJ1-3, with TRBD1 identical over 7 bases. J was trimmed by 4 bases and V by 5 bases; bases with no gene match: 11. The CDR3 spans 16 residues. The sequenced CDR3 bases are TGTGCCAGCAGTCCAAGACAGGGTTTGAGGGGAAACACC. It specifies CASSPRQGLRGNT. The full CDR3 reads CASSPRQGLRGNTIYF.

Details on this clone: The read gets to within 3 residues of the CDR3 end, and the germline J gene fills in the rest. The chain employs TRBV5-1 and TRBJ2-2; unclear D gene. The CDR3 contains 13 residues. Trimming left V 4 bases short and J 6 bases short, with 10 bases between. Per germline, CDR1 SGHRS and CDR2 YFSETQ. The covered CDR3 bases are TGCGCCAGCAGCGACAAACTGGCCGGGGAG. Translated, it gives CASSDKLAGE. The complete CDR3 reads CASSDKLAGELFF.

The covered CDR3 bases are TGTGCCAGCAGCCGGGACAGGGATCAGCCC. Protein product: CASSRDRDQP. The whole CDR3 protein reads CASSRDRDQPQHF. The chain is built from TRBV7-2 and TRBJ1-5, with 9 bases lining up with TRBD1. The read terminates 3 residues before the CDR3 end, so the remaining end is supplied by the germline J gene. With V trimmed by 5 bases and J by 5 bases, 1 base remained unmatched. The germline CDR1 and CDR2 sequences are SGHTA and FQGNSA. This CDR3 contains 13 residues.

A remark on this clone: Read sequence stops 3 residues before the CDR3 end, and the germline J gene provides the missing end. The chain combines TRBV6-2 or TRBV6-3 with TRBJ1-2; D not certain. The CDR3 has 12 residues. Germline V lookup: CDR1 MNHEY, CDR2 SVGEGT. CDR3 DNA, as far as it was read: TGTGCCAGCAGTGACCCCGAGGGCGGC. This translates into CASSDPEGG. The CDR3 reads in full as CASSDPEGGYTF.

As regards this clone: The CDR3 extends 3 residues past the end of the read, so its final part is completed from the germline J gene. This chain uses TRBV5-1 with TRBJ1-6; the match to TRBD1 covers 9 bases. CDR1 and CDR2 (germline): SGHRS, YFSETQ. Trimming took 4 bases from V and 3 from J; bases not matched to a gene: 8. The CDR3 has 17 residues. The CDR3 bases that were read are TGCGCCAGCAGCATTGGACAGGGGAGCGTCTATAATTCACCC. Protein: CASSIGQGSVYNSP. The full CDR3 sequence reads CASSIGQGSVYNSPLHF.

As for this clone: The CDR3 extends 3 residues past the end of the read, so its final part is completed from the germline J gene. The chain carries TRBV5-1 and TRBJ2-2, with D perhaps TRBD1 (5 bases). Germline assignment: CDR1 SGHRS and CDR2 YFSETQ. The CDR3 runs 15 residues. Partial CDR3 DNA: TGCGCCAGCAGCTTGGCCGCAGGGTTGTCTTCACCG. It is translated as CASSLAAGLSSP. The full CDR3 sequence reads CASSLAAGLSSPLFF. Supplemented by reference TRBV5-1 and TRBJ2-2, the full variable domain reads KAGVTQTPRYLIKTRGQQVTLSCSPISGHRSVSWYQQTPGQGLQFLFEYFSETQRNKGNFPGRFSGRQFSNSRSEMNVSTLELGDSALYLCASSLAAGLSSPLFFGEGSRLTVL.

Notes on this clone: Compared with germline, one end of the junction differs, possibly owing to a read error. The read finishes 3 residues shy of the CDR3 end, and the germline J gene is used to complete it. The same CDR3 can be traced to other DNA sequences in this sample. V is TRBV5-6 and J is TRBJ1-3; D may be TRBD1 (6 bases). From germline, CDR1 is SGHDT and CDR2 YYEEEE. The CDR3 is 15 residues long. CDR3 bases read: TGTGCCAGCAGCTTGTTTCCGGACAGCCTAAACACG. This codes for CASSLFPDSLNT. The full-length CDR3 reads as CASSLFPDSLNTIYF.

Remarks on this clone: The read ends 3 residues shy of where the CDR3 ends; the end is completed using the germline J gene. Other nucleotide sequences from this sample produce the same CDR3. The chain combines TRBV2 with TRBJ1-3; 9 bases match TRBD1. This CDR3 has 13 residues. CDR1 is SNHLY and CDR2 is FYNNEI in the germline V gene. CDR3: CASSEMDRGQIYF. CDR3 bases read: TGTGCCAGCAGTGAAATGGACAGGGGACAA.

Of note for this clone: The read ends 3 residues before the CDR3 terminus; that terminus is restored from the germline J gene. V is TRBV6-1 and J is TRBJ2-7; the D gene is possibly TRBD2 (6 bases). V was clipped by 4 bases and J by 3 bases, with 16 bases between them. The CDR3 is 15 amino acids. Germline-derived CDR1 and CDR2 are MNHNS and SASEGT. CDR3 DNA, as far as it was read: TGTGCCAGCAGTGTTTCTGTGGACTACCACTACGAG. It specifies CASSVSVDYHYE. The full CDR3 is CASSVSVDYHYEQYF.

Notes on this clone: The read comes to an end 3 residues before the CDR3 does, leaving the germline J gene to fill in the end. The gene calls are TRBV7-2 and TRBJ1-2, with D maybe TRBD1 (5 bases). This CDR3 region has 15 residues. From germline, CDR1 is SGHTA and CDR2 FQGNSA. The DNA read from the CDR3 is TGTGCCAGCAGCTTAGCTATGCGGGGGTTCAATGAC. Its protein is CASSLAMRGFND. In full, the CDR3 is CASSLAMRGFNDYTF. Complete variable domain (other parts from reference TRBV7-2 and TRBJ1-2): GAGVSQSPSNKVTEKGKDVELRCDPISGHTALYWYRQSLGQGLEFLIYFQGNSAPDKSGLPSDRFSAERTGGSVSTLTIQRTQQEDSAVYLCASSLAMRGFNDYTFGSGTRLTVV.

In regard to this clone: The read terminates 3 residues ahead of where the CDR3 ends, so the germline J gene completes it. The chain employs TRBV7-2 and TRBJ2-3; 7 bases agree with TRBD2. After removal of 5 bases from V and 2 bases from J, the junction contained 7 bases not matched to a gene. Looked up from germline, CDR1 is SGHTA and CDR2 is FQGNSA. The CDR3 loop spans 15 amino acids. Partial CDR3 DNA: TGTGCCAGCAGCGGAAGGGACTACCACACAGATACG. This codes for CASSGRDYHTDT. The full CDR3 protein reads CASSGRDYHTDTQYF.

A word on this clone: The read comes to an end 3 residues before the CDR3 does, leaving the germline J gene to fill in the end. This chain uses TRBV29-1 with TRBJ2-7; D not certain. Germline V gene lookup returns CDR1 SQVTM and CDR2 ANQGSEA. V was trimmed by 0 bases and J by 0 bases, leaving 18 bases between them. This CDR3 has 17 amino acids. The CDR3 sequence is CSVEDRPTGRLSYEQYF. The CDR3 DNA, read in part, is TGCAGCGTTGAAGATCGACCGACTGGCCGCCTCTCCTACGAG.

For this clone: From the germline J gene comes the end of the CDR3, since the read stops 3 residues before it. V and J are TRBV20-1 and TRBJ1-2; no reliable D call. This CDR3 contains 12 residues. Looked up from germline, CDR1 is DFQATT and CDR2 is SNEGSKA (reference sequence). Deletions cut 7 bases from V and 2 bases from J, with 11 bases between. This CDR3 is CSVPSGNYGYTF. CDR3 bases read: TGCAGTGTCCCAAGCGGCAACTATGGC.

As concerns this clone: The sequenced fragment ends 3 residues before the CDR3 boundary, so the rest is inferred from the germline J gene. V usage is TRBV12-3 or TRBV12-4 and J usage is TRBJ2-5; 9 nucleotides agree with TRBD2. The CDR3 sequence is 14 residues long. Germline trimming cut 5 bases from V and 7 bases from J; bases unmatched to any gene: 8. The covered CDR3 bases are TGTGCCAGCAGTGCGGGACTAGCAGGCGGGACC. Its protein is CASSAGLAGGT. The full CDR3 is CASSAGLAGGTQYF.

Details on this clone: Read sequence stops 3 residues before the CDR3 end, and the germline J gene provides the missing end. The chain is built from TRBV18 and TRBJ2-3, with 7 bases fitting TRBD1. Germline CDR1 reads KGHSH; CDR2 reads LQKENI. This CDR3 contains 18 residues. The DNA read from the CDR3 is TGTGCCAGCTCACAGGGACAGTTCGGAGATTTGGTGGATAGGGCG. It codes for CASSQGQFGDLVDRA. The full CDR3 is CASSQGQFGDLVDRAQYF.

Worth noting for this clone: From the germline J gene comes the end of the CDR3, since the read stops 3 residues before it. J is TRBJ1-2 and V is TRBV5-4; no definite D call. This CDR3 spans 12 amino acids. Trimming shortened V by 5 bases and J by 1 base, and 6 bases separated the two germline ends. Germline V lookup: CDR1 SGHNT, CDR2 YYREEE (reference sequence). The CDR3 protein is CASRGFNYGYTF. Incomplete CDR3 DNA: TGTGCCAGCAGGGGCTTTAACTATGGC.

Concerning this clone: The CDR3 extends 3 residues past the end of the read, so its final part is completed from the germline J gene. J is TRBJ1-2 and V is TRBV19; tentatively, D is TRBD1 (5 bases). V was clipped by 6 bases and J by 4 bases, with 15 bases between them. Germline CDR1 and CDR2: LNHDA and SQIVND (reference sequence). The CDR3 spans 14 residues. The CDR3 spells CASRESGGGYGYTF. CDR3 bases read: TGTGCCAGTAGGGAATCAGGCGGGGGCTATGGC.

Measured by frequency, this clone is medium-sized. The CDR3 bases that were read are TGTGCCAGTAGTCCCCTAAGGGGGGAGACC. This codes for CASSPLRGET. The whole CDR3 sequence reads CASSPLRGETQYF. The chain carries TRBV19 and TRBJ2-5, with a possible D match to TRBD1 (6 bases). The CDR3 is cut off 3 residues early in the read; its end comes from the germline J gene. The length of the CDR3 is 13 residues. V lost 5 bases to trimming and J lost 5 bases, with 12 bases between them. Looked up from germline, CDR1 is LNHDA and CDR2 is SQIVND (reference sequence). The full variable domain, completed using reference TRBV19 and TRBJ2-5, is DGGITQSPKYLFRKEGQNVTLSCEQNLNHDAMYWYRQDPGQGLRLIYYSQIVNDFQKGDIAEGYSVSREKKESFPLTVTSAQKNPTAFYLCASSPLRGETQYFGPGTRLLVL.